In this sample, the clone carrying this TCR beta chain turned up a few times. Its antigen is unidentified. These data belong to a study of blood T cells in healthy people across ages. CDR3 length: 15 amino acids. V lost 0 bases to trimming and J lost 4 bases, with 13 bases between them. CDR1 is SGDLS, CDR2 YYNGEE, per germline. Study findings and constraints: Strong correlation existed between TCR beta diversity and naive T cell percentage.

The study recruited healthy Caucasian donors from Russia who were aged about 6 to 90. Per sample, extraction of total RNA gave at least 5.5 micrograms in every case. A second PCR, run for roughly 7 to 12 cycles, used a sample-barcoded 5' primer plus a J-beta primer mix. Each cDNA molecule, via a template-switch adaptor with 12 random nucleotides, was tagged. From the 5' RACE reads, TCRdb called clonotypes with MiXCR, one entry per CDR3 protein. Found here are 1.8 million or so distinct CDR3 sequences, 35% to 50% of them singletons; the top ten hold about 21%. Specimen: blood. The sequence derives from a human donor in good health. The rearrangement uses TRBV9 and TRBJ1-2; D is perhaps TRBD1 (6 bases). The CDR3 DNA is TGTGCCAGCAGCGTAGAAACAGGGTCCTCCTATGGCTACACCTTC. The encoded protein is CASSVETGSSYGYTF. Full variable domain (rest looked up from reference TRBV9 and TRBJ1-2): DSGVTQTPKHLITATGQRVTLRCSPRSGDLSVYWYQQSLDQGLQFLIQYYNGEERAKGNILERFSAQQFPDLHSELNLSSLELGDSALYFCASSVETGSSYGYTFGSGTRLTVV.